This TCR beta chain is from a study of blood T cell repertoires in COVID-19. About the research overall: Collection of acute and convalescent COVID-19 samples took place in the United States, Italy and Spain. Sample material is recorded as cDNA or gDNA derived from T cells, B-cell-depleted T cells, or PBMCs.

Authors' data handling: Reference gene primer amplification yielded estimated nucleated cell counts. The table came from immunoSEQ multiplex PCR; TCRdb's copy has only in-frame clones and leaves some out. V and J calls and clone size are copied from that table; D and trimming were computed from the DNA. The profile shows 270,000 or so clones, about 89% of them singletons. J gave up 7 bases and V 6 bases, and 7 bases lay outside the gene matches. The CDR3 spans 14 residues. Looked up from germline, CDR1 is SNHLY and CDR2 is FYNNEI. This sequence originates from a man aged 35-49 years with acute or convalescent COVID-19. V gene TRBV2 combines with J gene TRBJ1-5; 9 bases map to TRBD1. The sample was peripheral blood. CDR3 residues: CASRLGQGGQPQHF. The CDR3 bases are TGTGCCAGCAGACTGGGACAGGGCGGCCAGCCCCAGCATTTT.